The entry below describes one T cell receptor (beta chain). Method: immunoSEQ multiplex PCR; TCRdb's copy keeps in-frame clones and lacks some. The sample has 95,000 to 150,000 clones; approximately 85% are singletons. Germline trimming cut 5 bases from V and 2 bases from J; bases unmatched to any gene: 14. CDR1 is LGHDT, CDR2 YNNKEL, per germline (reference sequence). This CDR3 has 19 residues. This sample was taken from a study of blood T cell repertoires in COVID-19. Study information: The United States, Italy and Spain provided the acute and convalescent COVID-19 samples. Sources were T cells, B-cell-depleted T cells, or PBMCs; the material itself was cDNA or gDNA.

The chain carries TRBV3-1 (or the pseudogene TRBV3-2) and TRBJ2-1; TRBD2 matches at 11 bases. Sequenced material: peripheral blood. This TCR was sampled from a man older than 75 with active or convalescent COVID-19. The DNA of the CDR3 is TGTGCCAGCAGCGCCCAGACTAGCGGGGTCCGTCAGGCCTACAATGAGCAGTTCTTC. This translates into CASSAQTSGVRQAYNEQFF.